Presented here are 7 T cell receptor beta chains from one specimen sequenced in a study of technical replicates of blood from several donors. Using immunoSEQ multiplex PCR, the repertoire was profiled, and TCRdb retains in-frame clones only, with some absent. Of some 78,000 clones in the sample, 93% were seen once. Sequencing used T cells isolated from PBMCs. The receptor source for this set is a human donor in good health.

The CDR3 region is CANLPMGLYNEQFF. The CDR3 DNA is TGTGCCAACCTGCCGATGGGACTTTACAATGAGCAGTTCTTC. This chain uses TRBV7-9 with TRBJ2-1; tentative D call: TRBD2 (6 bases). The V end lost 10 bases, the J end lost 4 bases, and 17 bases lay between the germline ends. This CDR3 has 14 amino acids. The V gene's germline CDR1 is SEHNR and CDR2 FQNEAQ (reference sequence).

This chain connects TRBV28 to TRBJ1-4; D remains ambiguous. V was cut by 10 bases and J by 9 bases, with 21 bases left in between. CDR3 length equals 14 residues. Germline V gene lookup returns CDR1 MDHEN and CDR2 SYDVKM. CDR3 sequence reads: CATSRQTHDKKLFF. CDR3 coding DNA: TGTGCCACCTCGCGGCAGACGCATGATAAAAAACTGTTTTTT.

In DNA, the CDR3 is TGTGCCAGCAGTTACGTTATGGGACAGGGAAACACTGAAGCTTTCTTT. Translating gives CASSYVMGQGNTEAFF. The rearrangement links TRBV6-5 to TRBJ1-1; 9 bases match TRBD1. With V trimmed by 2 bases and J by 2 bases, 6 bases remained unmatched. The CDR3 is 16 residues long. CDR1 is MNHEY and CDR2 is SVGAGI in the germline V gene.

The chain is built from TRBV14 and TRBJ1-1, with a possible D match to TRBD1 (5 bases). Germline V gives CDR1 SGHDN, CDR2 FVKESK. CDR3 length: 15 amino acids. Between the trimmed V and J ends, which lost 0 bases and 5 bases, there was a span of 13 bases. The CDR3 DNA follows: TGTGCCAGCAGCCAAGAGGATCCAGGGCAGACTGAAGCTTTCTTT. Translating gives CASSQEDPGQTEAFF. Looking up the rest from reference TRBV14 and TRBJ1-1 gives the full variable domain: EAGVTQFPSHSVIEKGQTVTLRCDPISGHDNLYWYRRVMGKEIKFLLHFVKESKQDESGMPNNRFLAERTGGTYSTLKVQPAELEDSGVYFCASSQEDPGQTEAFFGQGTRLTVV.

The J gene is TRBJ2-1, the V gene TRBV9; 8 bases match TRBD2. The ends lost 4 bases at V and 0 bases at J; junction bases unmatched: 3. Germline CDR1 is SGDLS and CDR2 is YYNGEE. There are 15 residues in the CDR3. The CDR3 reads CASSKAGDSYNEQFF. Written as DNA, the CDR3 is TGTGCCAGCAGCAAAGCGGGGGACTCCTACAATGAGCAGTTCTTC.

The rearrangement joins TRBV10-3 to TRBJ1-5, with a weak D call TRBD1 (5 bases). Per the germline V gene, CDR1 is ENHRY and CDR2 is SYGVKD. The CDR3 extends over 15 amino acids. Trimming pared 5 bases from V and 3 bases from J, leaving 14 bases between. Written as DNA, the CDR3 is TGTGCCATCAGTCAGGTTGACAGCCCCAATCAGCCCCAGCATTTT. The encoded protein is CAISQVDSPNQPQHF.

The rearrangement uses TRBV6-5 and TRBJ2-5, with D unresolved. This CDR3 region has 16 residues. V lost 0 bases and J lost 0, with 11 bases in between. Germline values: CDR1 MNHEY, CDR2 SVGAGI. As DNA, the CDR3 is TGTGCCAGCAGTTACTCGACGCCTAGGTACCAAGAGACCCAGTACTTC. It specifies CASSYSTPRYQETQYF.